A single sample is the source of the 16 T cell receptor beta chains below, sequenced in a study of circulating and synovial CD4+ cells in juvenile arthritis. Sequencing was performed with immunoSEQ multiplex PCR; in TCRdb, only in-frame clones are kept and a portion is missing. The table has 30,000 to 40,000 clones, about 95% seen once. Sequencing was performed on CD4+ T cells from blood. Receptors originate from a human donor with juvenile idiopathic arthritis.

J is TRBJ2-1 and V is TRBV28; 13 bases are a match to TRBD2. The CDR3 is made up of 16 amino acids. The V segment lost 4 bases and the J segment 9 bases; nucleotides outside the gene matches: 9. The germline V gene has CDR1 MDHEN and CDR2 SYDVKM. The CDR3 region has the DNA TGTGCCAGCAGTTCCACGACTAGCGGGAGGCGTAGTGAGCAGTTCTTC. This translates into CASSSTTSGRRSEQFF.

The CDR3 coding sequence is TGTGCCAGCAGCTCACAGGGCTACGAGCAGTACTTC. It specifies CASSSQGYEQYF. The V gene is TRBV7-2, the J gene TRBJ2-7; weak D call: TRBD1 (6 bases). The CDR3 runs 12 residues. From germline, CDR1 is SGHTA and CDR2 FQGNSA. Trimming took off 4 bases at V and 3 bases at J, with 7 bases between the two ends.

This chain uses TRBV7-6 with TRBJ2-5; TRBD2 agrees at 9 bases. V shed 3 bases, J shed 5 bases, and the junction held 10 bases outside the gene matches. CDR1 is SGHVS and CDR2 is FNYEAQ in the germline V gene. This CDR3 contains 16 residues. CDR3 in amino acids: CASSFSGGDIRETQYF. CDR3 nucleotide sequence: TGTGCCAGCAGCTTTAGCGGGGGCGATATCCGTGAGACCCAGTACTTC.

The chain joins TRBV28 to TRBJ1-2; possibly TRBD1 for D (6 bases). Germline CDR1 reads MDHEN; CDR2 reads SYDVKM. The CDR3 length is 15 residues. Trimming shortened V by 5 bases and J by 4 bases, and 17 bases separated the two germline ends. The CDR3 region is CASSPGEEGGYGYTF. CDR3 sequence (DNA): TGTGCCAGCAGTCCCGGCGAGGAAGGGGGCTATGGCTACACCTTC.

CDR3 coding DNA: TGCGCCAGCAGCCGGGAGGGACGGGGCTACGAGCAGTACTTC. Amino acid sequence: CASSREGRGYEQYF. This chain links TRBV5-1 with TRBJ2-5; 8 bases fit TRBD2. The J call may be wrong; the DNA end is better matched by TRBJ2-7. The CDR3 is made up of 14 amino acids. Looked up from germline, CDR1 is SGHRS and CDR2 is YFSETQ.

CDR3 loop: CASSWRLAGVNEQFF. The CDR3 bases are TGTGCCAGCAGTTGGCGTCTAGCGGGAGTCAATGAGCAGTTCTTC. The V and J genes are TRBV27 and TRBJ2-1; 10 nucleotides agree with TRBD2. The CDR3 is 15 amino acids. Germline-derived CDR1 and CDR2 are MNHEY and SMNVEV (reference sequence). The trim removed 4 bases at V and 6 bases at J, leaving 6 bases unmatched.

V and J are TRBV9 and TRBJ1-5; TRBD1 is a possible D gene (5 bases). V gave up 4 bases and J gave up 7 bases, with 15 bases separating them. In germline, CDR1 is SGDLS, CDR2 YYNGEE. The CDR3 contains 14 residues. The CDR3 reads CASSRDFGSQPQHF. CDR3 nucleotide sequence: TGTGCCAGCAGCCGGGACTTCGGAAGCCAGCCCCAGCATTTT.

CDR3 in amino acids: CASSIDVDTGELFF. The CDR3, as DNA: TGTGCCAGTAGTATAGACGTAGACACCGGGGAGCTGTTTTTT. V usage is TRBV19 and J usage is TRBJ2-2; no firm D call. CDR3 length: 14 residues. Germline V lookup: CDR1 LNHDA, CDR2 SQIVND (reference sequence). Trimming took off 0 bases at V and 3 bases at J, with 5 bases between the two ends.

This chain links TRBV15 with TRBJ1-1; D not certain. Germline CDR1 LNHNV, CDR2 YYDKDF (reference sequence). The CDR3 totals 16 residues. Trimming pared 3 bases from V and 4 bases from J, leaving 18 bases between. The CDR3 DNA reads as TGTGCCACCAGCAGGGCCCGGGTACCAAAGTCCACTGAAGCTTTCTTT. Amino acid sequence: CATSRARVPKSTEAFF.

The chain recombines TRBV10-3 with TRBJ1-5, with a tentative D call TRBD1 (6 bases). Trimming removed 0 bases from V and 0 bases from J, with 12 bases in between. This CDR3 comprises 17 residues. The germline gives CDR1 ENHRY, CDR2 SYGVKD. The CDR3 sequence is CAISESGTFPSNQPQHF. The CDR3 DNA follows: TGTGCCATCAGTGAGTCAGGGACATTTCCTAGCAATCAGCCCCAGCATTTT.

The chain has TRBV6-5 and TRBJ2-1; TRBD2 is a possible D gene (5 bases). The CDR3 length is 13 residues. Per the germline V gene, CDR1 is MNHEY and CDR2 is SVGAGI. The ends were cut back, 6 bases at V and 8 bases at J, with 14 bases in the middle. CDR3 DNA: TGTGCCAGCAGACGACTTACTAGAGATGAGCAGTTCTTC. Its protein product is CASRRLTRDEQFF.

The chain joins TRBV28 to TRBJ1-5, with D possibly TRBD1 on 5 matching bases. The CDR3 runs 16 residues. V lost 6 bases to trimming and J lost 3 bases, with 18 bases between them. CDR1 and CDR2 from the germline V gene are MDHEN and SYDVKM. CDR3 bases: TGTGCCAGCAGCAGCGGACACCGGGGGACCAATCAGCCCCAGCATTTT. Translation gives CASSSGHRGTNQPQHF.

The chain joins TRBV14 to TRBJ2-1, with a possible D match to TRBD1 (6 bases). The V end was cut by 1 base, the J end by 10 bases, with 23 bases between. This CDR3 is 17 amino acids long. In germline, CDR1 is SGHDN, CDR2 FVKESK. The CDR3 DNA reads TGTGCCAGCAGCCAAGTTGTGCGGGTGCAGGGGTATGGAGAGCAGTTCTTC. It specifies CASSQVVRVQGYGEQFF.

In nucleotides, the CDR3 is TGCGCCAGCAGCCCGACAGGCAGCACTGAAGCTTTCTTT. This codes for CASSPTGSTEAFF. The chain employs TRBV4-1 and TRBJ1-1, with D possibly being TRBD1 (6 bases). The CDR3 covers 13 residues. V gave up 4 bases and J gave up 4 bases, with 10 bases separating them. Per the germline V gene, CDR1 is MGHRA and CDR2 is YSYEKL.

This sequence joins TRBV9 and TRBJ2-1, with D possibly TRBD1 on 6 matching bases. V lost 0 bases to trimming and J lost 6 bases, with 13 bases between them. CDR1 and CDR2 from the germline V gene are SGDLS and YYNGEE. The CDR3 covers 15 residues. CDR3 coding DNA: TGTGCCAGCAGCGTAGAGGGACATGTTGGCAATGAGCAGTTCTTC. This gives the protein CASSVEGHVGNEQFF.

The CDR3 nucleotides are TGTGCCAGCAGCTTTAACAGCTACGAGCAGTACTTC. Its translation is CASSFNSYEQYF. V gene TRBV7-9 combines with J gene TRBJ2-7; D ambiguous. The CDR3 is 12 residues long. Germline assignment: CDR1 SEHNR and CDR2 FQNEAQ (reference sequence). The V gene lost 3 bases and the J gene lost 3 bases, with 6 bases spanning the gap.